This entry is about one T cell receptor (beta chain). Its specificity is not known. Researchers used the Oncomine TCR Beta short-read assay to sequence DNA from cultured CD4+ T cells. TCRdb ran MiXCR on the PCR reads and lists one entry per CDR3 protein. The table includes fewer than 20,000 distinct CDR3 sequences, 44% detected once. The record originates from a study of vaccination and CD4 T cells after COVID-19. Study outcomes and limitations: Nearly all convalescent vaccine-specific clones, 304 of 307, recognized only SARS-CoV-2 spike.

The time point was: late sampling 161 to 241 days after vaccination in a few convalescent patients. Treatment specified: approximately nine-day PBMC culture with coronavirus spike peptide pools or control peptides (ViraFEST assay). PBMCs were cultured at two million per well with around 9.5 IU/ml IL-2 and around 10 ug/ml peptide pools. The receptor was derived from a human donor who had recovered from COVID-19. This specimen was CD4+ T cells from blood, cultured in vitro, taken about 7 months after SARS-CoV-2 vaccination.

The DNA of the CDR3 is TGTGCCAGCAGGGGGGGGACAGGGTTCGGCGCCTACGAGCAGTACTTC. Its translation: CASRGGTGFGAYEQYF. The chain combines TRBV2 with TRBJ2-7; 9 positions match TRBD1. The trim removed 6 bases at V and 2 bases at J, leaving 11 bases unmatched. Germline V lookup: CDR1 SNHLY, CDR2 FYNNEI. This CDR3 region has 16 residues.